Here is one TCR beta chain with its context. Its antigen is still unknown. The CDR3 end falls 3 residues outside the read, so it is completed with the germline J gene. These data come from a study of T cells in women clearing cervical HPV infection. Overall study: Cases were women with histologically confirmed HPV16-related CIN3 or worse, including a couple of invasive cancers. General study results and limits: TRBV6-7 relative abundance averaged approximately 0.1% in cases and 0.15% to 0.2% in controls.

All donors had a single incident cervical HPV16 infection, not prevalent. The table came from immunoSEQ multiplex PCR; TCRdb's copy has only in-frame clones and leaves some out. This table holds 44,000 or so clones. This CDR3 is built from 15 residues. The V and J ends lost 2 bases and 7 bases, in that order; junction bases with no gene match: 5. CDR1 SGHDT and CDR2 YYEEEE come from the germline V gene. The clonotype comes from a woman between 18 and 75 years old with a cervical HPV16 infection that either progressed to CIN3+ or cleared (not recorded which). Specimen: blood buffy coat. The chain carries TRBV5-6 and TRBJ2-5; 13 nucleotides match TRBD2. The CDR3 is CASSLLAGGSGTQYF. The part of the CDR3 DNA that was read is TGTGCCAGCAGCTTACTAGCGGGGGGGTCCGGGACC.